A selection of T cell receptor beta chains follows, all from one sample in a study of OX40 agonist ivuxolimab in advanced cancers. Clones were sequenced by immunoSEQ multiplex PCR, and TCRdb holds only the in-frame ones, with some missing. The table includes 35,000 or so clones, approximately 86% detected once. This sample comprised CD4+ or CD8+ T cells sorted from blood, obtained in a trial of the OX40 agonist ivuxolimab. These receptors originate from an adult with an advanced solid tumor such as melanoma, head and neck, liver or kidney cancer. The conserved cysteine and the conserved F or W are not part of the CDR3 here.

J	V	CDR3
TRBJ1-2	TRBV19	ASSETQRYYGYT
TRBJ2-5	TRBV7-9	ASSRLARAETQY
TRBJ2-6	TRBV7-9	ASSLGTENSGANVLT
TRBJ1-6	TRBV6-1	ASLGQGNSPLH
TRBJ2-3	TRBV7-2	ASSLDLGFADTQY
TRBJ1-3	TRBV27	ASSLTGDNHGNTIY
TRBJ1-1	TRBV19	ASSNHGNTEAF
TRBJ2-7	TRBV10-1	ASSEPGQGIYEQY
TRBJ2-7	TRBV18	ASSPIGTGPYEQY
TRBJ2-3	TRBV7-8	ASSLQGSTDTQY
TRBJ2-3	TRBV7-2	ASSLVPSGGLDTQY
TRBJ1-3	TRBV7-2	ASSLGGNTIY
TRBJ2-5	TRBV4-1	ASSQGSTGVGETQY
TRBJ2-5	TRBV25-1	ASSELGRFDRGFETQY
TRBJ1-6	TRBV10-2	ASRRTGGWSYNSPLH
TRBJ2-5	TRBV9	ASSAAGGAGGTSQY
TRBJ1-6	TRBV4-3	ASSPMMGRNSPLH
TRBJ1-6	TRBV4-3	ASSFDRDTNSPLH
TRBJ2-3	TRBV12-5	ASGFRTGTGGTDTQY
TRBJ1-6	TRBV7-9	ASSSPESSPLH
TRBJ1-2	TRBV7-8	ASSLPGQGNYGYT